Given below is one TCR beta chain in context. Its antigen remains unknown. This specimen belongs to a study of T cell responses to AZD1222 COVID-19 vaccine. Study observations and caveats: No repertoire was sampled before or during the peak T cell response, only after it. Donors in the cohort were predominantly white British and more often female, and clonal diversity was possibly underestimated. Elevations in Spike-specific TCR breadth and depth followed administration of two AZD1222 doses. Unmutated variant regions reportedly attract nearly half of all spike-specific TCRs.

Assay used: immunoSEQ multiplex PCR; TCRdb lists only in-frame clones, some missing. The table lists some 84,000 clones, approximately 88% of them singletons. This CDR3 spans 17 amino acids. V was trimmed by 3 bases and J by 2 bases, leaving 17 bases between them. Per germline, CDR1 LNHDA and CDR2 SQIVND (reference sequence). The V and J genes are TRBV19 and TRBJ1-5; unclear D gene. The material sequenced was peripheral blood, taken 28 days after the second AZD1222 dose. The clonotype originates from an adult who received the AZD1222 COVID-19 vaccine. In DNA, the CDR3 is TGTGCCAGTAGTATTTTTTTAGGAGGGAGTGGCAATCAGCCCCAGCATTTT. This encodes CASSIFLGGSGNQPQHF.